Each of the 8 T cell receptor beta chains below was sequenced from the same sample in a study of a mutant IDH1 vaccine in newly diagnosed glioma. Time point reported: week 5, during vaccination. Topical imiquimod was applied with each vaccine dose, which held 300 ug of mutant IDH1 20-mer peptide. Assay: immunoSEQ multiplex PCR; the TCRdb copy retains only in-frame clones and omits some. The table has around 50,000 clones, roughly 78% seen once. For these receptors, no antigen is known. The specimen was PBMCs, collected from a glioma patient whose treatment included an IDH1 peptide vaccine. The source is a man aged 45-65 years with glioma.

The chain carries TRBV7-2 and TRBJ2-7; 8 positions match TRBD1. This CDR3 region has 16 residues. J gave up 3 bases and V 5 bases, and 12 bases lay outside the gene matches. In germline, CDR1 is SGHTA, CDR2 FQGNSA. CDR3 residues: CASSRGQGSEFYEQYF. The CDR3 DNA sequence: TGTGCCAGCAGCCGCGGACAGGGATCCGAATTCTACGAGCAGTACTTC.

The rearrangement links TRBV5-4 to TRBJ2-5; TRBD2 matches at 8 bases. The CDR3 has 16 residues. Losses at the gene ends were 1 base for V and 2 bases for J; bases not matched to a gene: 7. In germline, CDR1 is SGHNT, CDR2 YYREEE (reference sequence). CDR3: CASSLSRGGFQETQYF. The CDR3 DNA reads as TGTGCCAGCAGCTTGTCCCGGGGGGGGTTTCAAGAGACCCAGTACTTC.

This rearrangement joins TRBV27 to TRBJ2-1; D is uncertain. Germline V CDR1 and CDR2: MNHEY, SMNVEV (reference sequence). This CDR3 has 15 amino acids. Trimming removed 6 bases from V and 0 bases from J, with 12 bases in between. This CDR3 is CASRPAGRSYNEQFF. Here the CDR3 DNA reads TGTGCCAGCAGGCCCGCCGGCCGCTCCTACAATGAGCAGTTCTTC.

The chain recombines TRBV7-2 with TRBJ2-1; 15 bases are a match to TRBD2. CDR3 length: 17 residues. Germline CDR1 SGHTA, CDR2 FQGNSA. V shed 5 bases and J 2 bases; nucleotides not matched to a gene: 4. The CDR3 region is CASSAGTSGGTYNEQFF. Here the CDR3 DNA reads TGTGCCAGCAGCGCCGGGACTAGCGGGGGGACCTACAATGAGCAGTTCTTC.

The chain couples TRBV5-4 to TRBJ2-2, with a tentative D call TRBD1 (6 bases). This CDR3 comprises 15 residues. Germline V gene sequence: CDR1 SGHNT, CDR2 YYREEE (reference sequence). V was shortened by 4 bases and J by 2 bases, with 12 bases between the two germline ends. The CDR3 protein is CASSPGTQNTGELFF. In DNA form, the CDR3 reads TGTGCCAGCAGCCCCGGGACACAAAACACCGGGGAGCTGTTTTTT.

The V and J genes are TRBV7-2 and TRBJ2-3; D possibly uses TRBD1 or TRBD2 (6 bases each). The germline V and J ends were trimmed by 3 bases and 1 base, with 17 bases remaining between them. CDR1 and CDR2 (germline): SGHTA, FQGNSA. The CDR3 spans 17 residues. The CDR3 nucleotides read TGTGCCAGCAGCTTCCGGGGGCCGAGTCTTGGCACAGATACGCAGTATTTT. Protein sequence: CASSFRGPSLGTDTQYF.

This clone was seen only once. The J gene is TRBJ2-6, the V gene TRBV19; D is undetermined. Per the germline V gene, CDR1 is LNHDA and CDR2 is SQIVND (reference sequence). CDR3 length equals 16 residues. Trimming removed 8 bases at V and 2 bases at J, with 16 bases between. The CDR3 region is CASRSLTDAGANVLTF. CDR3 in DNA: TGTGCCAGTCGATCGCTGACCGACGCTGGGGCCAACGTCCTGACTTTC.

In DNA form, the CDR3 reads TGTGCCAGCAGTTTAGGGACAGGCCGCGGGGGCTACACCTTC. It encodes CASSLGTGRGGYTF. The chain has TRBV27 and TRBJ1-2, with TRBD1 matching 8 bases. There are 14 residues in the CDR3. Germline values: CDR1 MNHEY, CDR2 SMNVEV (reference sequence). The V and J ends lost 2 bases and 8 bases, in that order; junction bases with no gene match: 7.